This T cell receptor beta chain was retrieved from a study of T cells in localized non-small cell lung cancer (dated by TCRdb to 2019 to 2021). In terms of the full investigation: The study examined T cell repertoires in approximately 240 patients with early-stage NSCLC and compared tumors with uninvolved tumor-adjacent lungs. The cohort comprised under 250 treatment-naïve NSCLC patients with resected, localized lung tumors. Of the NSCLC patients, about 130 were male and around 97 were female, and the mean age was approximately 66 years. Overall study outcomes, separate from this receptor: Uninvolved tumor-adjacent lung showed the highest T cell clonality, higher than tumor, which suggests more focused antigenic responses in the uninvolved tumor-adjacent lung. Because multi-region sequencing of the tumors was not done, intratumor heterogeneity could not be ruled out. Of the top 100 tumor clones, a median of roughly 56 were detected in paired uninvolved adjacent lung; approximately 28 were also among that lung's top 100. Since the design was exploratory, TCR variables were selected using unadjusted p-values with no false-discovery rate correction. Longer overall survival was associated with higher T cell density in blood, whereas shorter survival was associated with higher clonality in adjacent lung.

At the junction V is shortened by 2 bases and J by 4 bases; bases outside the gene matches: 3. The CDR3 has 15 amino acids, counting the end cysteine and phenylalanine. Only the CDR3 DNA stays, 45 bases, in frame from base 1. For CDR1 and CDR2, the germline V gene lists MDHEN and SYDVKM. TCR beta CDR3 regions were sequenced from DNA using the immunoSEQ Assay. In the paper's pipeline: To compute T cell density, TCR beta template counts were normalized to usable DNA, which was estimated by amplifying housekeeping genes. Richness was estimated with the preseqR package, extrapolating to 400,000 templates for PBMC samples and 120,000 templates for tissue samples. Clonality was calculated as one minus Pielou's evenness. Differential abundance testing on productive amino-acid clonotypes, with a minimum total count of 5 and an alpha of 0.1, was used to identify tissue-enriched TCRs. The Jaccard Index and the Morisita Overlap Index were used to quantify repertoire overlap between compartments. GLIPH grouped TCR beta CDR3s together with public tetramer-defined viral CDR3s, and a viral motif had to include at least three viral sequences and also show V-gene enrichment. TCRdb carries this immuneACCESS record with in-frame sequences only. Its versions omit some clonotypes, under half of them owing to an unresolved V gene in the studies checked, with the rest unexplained. The V and J calls and clone size are taken from that table; D and trimming were inferred from the DNA. This sample holds 59,000 or so clones; just over 90% were observed only once. Jointly, the top ten make up less than 20% of the sample.

At diagnosis, tumor, uninvolved tumor-adjacent lung and peripheral blood were collected and then preserved as a mix of FFPE and fresh-frozen material. Blood samples were analyzed as peripheral blood mononuclear cells for TCR repertoire profiling. Of note for this clone: Its antigen is not yet known. Base qualities are not at hand, and no much larger clone is one base apart.

The V gene is TRBV28 and the J gene is TRBJ2-7, with TRBD2 identical over 12 junction bases. The material sequenced was peripheral blood, taken before any cancer treatment. The sequence was collected from a man aged 35 to 70 with stage I lung adenocarcinoma. The base sequence is TGTGCCAGCAGTTTAGCGACTAGCGGGAGTTACGAGCAGTACTTC. Its product reads: CASSLATSGSYEQYF.